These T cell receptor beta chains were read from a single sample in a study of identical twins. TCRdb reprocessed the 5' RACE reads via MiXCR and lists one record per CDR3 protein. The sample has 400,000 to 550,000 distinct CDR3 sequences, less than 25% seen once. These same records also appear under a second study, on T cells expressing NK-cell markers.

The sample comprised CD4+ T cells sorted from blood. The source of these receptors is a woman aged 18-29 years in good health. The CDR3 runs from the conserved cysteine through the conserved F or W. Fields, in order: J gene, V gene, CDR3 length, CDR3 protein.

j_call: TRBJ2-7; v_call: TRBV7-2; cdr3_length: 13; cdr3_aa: CASSLELGHGKYF
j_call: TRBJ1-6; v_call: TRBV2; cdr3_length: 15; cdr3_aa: CASSYRGTKDSPLHF
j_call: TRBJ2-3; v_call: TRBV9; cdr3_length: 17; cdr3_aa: CASSVVGLAGSRDTQYF
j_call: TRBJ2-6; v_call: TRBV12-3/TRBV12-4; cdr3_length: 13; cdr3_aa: CASRLTGANVLTF
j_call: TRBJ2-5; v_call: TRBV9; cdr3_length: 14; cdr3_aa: CASSVSPLEETQYF
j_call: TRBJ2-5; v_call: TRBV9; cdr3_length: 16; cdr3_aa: CASGRTSGNFGETQYF
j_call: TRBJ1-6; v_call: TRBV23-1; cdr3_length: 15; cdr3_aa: CASSQWEELESPLHF
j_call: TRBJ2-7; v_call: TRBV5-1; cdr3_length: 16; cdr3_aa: CASSLAYRDGTYEQYF
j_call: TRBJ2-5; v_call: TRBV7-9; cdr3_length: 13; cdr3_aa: CASSLSTQETQYF
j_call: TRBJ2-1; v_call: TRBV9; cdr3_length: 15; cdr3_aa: CASSGLAGWMNEQFF
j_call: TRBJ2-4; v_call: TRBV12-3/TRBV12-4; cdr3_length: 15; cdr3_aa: CASRRAGTGLNIQYF
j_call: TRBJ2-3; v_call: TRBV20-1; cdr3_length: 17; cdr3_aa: CSAREPSIAGGADTQYF
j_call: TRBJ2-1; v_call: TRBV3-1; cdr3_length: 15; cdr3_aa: CASSHLRDSFNEQFF
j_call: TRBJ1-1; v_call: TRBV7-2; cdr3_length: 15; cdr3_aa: CASSLGGGGFTEAFF
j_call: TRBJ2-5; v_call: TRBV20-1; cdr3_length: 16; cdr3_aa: CSARDPLAGAGETQYF
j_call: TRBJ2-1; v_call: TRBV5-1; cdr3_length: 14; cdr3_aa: CASQLSGNYNEQFF
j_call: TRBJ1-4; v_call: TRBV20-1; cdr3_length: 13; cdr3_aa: CSARTPSNEKLFF
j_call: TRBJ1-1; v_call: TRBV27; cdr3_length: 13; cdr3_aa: CASSSGSHTEAFF
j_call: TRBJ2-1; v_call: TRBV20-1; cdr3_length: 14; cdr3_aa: CSAAGQGADNEQFF
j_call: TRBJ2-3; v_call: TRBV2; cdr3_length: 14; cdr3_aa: CASRLASSTDTQYF
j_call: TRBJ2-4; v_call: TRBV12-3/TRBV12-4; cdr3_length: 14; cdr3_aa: CASSLSGGKNIQYF
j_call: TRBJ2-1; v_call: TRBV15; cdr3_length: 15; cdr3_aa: CATSTQRAANNEQFF
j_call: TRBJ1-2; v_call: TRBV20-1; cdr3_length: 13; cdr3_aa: CSAPDRAGDGYTF
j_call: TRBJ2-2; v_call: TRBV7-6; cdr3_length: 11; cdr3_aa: CASTSTGELFF
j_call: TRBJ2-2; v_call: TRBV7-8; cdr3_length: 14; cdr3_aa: CASSAQGNTGELFF
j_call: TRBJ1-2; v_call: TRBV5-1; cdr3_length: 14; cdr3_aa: CASSLGQRFYGYTF
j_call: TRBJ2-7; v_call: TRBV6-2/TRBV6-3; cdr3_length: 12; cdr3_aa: CASRPTSGEQYF
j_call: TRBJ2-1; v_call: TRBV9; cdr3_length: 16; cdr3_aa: CASSVASGGALEEQFF
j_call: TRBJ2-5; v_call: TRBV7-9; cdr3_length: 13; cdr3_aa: CASSQSGGETQYF
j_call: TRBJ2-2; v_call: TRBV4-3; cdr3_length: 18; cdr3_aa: CASSRQLAGETNTGELFF
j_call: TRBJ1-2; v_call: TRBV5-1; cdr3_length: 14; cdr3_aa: CASSSPPPNYGYTF
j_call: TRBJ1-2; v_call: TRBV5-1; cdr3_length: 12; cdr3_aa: CASSLGEHLYTF
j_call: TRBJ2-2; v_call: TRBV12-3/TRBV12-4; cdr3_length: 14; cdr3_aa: CASGNRGSSGELFF
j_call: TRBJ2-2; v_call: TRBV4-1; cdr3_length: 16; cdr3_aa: CASSRGQGGNTGELFF
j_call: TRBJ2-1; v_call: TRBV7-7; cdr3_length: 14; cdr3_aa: CASSDGTSGGFQFF
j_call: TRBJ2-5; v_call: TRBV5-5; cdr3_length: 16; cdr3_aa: CASSLLAGGLWETQYF
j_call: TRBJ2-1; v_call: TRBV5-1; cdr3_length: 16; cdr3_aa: CASSFGRYSSYNEQFF